The T cell receptor (beta chain) described here comes from a study of T cells in Graves' hyperthyroidism and ophthalmopathy. Findings of the study overall: Ophthalmopathy, as predicted by the model, came a median roughly 6.5 months after the prediction.

The CDR3 contains 13 residues. V was clipped by 8 bases and J by 2 bases, with 13 bases between them. Germline CDR1 is SEHNR and CDR2 is FQNEAQ (reference sequence). This clonotype was seen at least ten times. Its antigen is still unknown. Amplification of TCR beta CDR3 regions was performed using RNA transcripts as template. TCR CDR3 underwent first-round RT-PCR with the HTBI primer set. Using its own MiXCR run on the multiplex PCR reads, TCRdb lists one record per CDR3 protein. Among roughly 630,000 distinct CDR3 sequences listed, around 16% were seen once. Sequenced material: blood. The chain has TRBV7-9 and TRBJ2-7; D unclear. This TCR was sampled from a woman between 25 and 40 years old with Graves' hyperthyroidism. The CDR3 DNA reads as TGTGCCAGCGAAGCGAACCCACCCTACGAGCAGTACTTC. This sequence encodes CASEANPPYEQYF.